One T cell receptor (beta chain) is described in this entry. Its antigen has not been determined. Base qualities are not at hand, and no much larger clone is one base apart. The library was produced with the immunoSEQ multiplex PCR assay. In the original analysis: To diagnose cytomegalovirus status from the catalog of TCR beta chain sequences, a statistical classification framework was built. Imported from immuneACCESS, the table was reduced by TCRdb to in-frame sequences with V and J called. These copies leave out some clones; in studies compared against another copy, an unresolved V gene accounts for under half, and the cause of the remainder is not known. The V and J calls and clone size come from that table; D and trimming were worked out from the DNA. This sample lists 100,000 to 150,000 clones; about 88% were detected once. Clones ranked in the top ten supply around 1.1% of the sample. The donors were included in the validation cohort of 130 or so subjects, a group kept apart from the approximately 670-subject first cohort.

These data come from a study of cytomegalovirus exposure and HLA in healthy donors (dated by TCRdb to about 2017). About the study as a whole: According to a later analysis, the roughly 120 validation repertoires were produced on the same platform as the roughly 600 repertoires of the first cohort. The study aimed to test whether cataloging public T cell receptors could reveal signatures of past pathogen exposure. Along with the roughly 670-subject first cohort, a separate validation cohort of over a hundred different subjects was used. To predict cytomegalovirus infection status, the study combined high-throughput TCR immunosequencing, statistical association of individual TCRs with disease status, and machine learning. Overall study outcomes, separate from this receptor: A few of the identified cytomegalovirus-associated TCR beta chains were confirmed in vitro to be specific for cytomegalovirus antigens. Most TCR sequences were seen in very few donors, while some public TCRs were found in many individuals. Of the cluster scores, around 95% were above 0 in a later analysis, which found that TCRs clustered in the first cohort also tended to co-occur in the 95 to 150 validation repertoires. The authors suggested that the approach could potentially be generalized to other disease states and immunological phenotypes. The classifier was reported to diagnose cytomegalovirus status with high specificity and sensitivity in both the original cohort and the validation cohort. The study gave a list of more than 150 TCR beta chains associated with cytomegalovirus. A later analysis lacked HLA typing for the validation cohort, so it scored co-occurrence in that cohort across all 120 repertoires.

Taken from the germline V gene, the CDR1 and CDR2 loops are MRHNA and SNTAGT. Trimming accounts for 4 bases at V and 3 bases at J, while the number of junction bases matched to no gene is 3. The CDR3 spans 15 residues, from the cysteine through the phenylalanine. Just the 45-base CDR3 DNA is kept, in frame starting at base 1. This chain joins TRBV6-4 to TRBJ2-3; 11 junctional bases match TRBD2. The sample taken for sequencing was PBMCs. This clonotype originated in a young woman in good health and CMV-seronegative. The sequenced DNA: TGTGCCAGCAGTGCGGCTAGCGGGGGGACAGATACGCAGTATTTT. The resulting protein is CASSAASGGTDTQYF.